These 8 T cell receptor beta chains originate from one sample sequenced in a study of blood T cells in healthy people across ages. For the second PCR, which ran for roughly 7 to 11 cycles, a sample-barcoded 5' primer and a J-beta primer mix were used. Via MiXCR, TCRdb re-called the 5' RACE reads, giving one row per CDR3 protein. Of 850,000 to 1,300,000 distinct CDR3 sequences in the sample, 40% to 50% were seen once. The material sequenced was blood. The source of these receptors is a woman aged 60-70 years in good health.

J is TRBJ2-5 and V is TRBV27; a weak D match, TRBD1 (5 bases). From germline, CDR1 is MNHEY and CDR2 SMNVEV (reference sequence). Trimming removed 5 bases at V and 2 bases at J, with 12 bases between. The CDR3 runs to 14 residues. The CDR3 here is CASSQDSSQETQYF. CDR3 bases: TGTGCCAGCAGTCAAGACAGTTCACAAGAGACCCAGTACTTC.

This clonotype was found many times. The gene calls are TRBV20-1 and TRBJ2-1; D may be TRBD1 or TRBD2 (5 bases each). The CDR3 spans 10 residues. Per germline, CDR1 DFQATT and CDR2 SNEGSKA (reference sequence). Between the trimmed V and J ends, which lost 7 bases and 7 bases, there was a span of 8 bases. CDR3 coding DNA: TGCAGTGTGGGGGAAAATGAGCAGTTCTTC. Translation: CSVGENEQFF.

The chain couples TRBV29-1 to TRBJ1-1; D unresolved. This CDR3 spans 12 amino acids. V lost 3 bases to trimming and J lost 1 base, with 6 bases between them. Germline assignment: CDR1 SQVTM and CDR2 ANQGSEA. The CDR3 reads CSVDPENTEAFF. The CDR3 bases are TGCAGCGTTGATCCGGAGAACACTGAAGCTTTCTTT.

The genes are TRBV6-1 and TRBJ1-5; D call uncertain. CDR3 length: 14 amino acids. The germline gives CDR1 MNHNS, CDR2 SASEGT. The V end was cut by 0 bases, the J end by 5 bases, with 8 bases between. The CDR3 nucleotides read TGTGCCAGCAGTGAAGCGGTCAGATATCAGCCCCAGCATTTT. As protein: CASSEAVRYQPQHF.

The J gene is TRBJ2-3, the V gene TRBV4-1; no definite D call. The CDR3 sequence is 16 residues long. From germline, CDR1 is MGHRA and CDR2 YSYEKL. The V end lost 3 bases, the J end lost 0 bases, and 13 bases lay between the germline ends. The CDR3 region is CASSHPPSTSTDTQYF. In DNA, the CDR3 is TGCGCCAGCAGCCATCCCCCCAGCACCAGCACAGATACGCAGTATTTT.

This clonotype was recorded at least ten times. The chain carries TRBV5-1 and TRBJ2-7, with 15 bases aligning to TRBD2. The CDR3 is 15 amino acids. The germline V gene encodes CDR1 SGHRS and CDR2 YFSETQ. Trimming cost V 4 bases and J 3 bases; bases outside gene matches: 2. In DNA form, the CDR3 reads TGCGCCAGCAGCAAGGGACTAGCGGGAGGCTACGAGCAGTACTTC. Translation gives CASSKGLAGGYEQYF. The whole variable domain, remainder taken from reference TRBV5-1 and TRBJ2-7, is KAGVTQTPRYLIKTRGQQVTLSCSPISGHRSVSWYQQTPGQGLQFLFEYFSETQRNKGNFPGRFSGRQFSNSRSEMNVSTLELGDSALYLCASSKGLAGGYEQYFGPGTRLTVT.

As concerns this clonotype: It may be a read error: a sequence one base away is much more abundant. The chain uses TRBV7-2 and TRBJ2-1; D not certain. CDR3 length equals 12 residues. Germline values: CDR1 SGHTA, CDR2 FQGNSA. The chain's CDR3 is CANSLDHEEQFF. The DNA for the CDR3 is TGTGCCAACAGCTTAGACCACGAAGAGCAGTTCTTC.

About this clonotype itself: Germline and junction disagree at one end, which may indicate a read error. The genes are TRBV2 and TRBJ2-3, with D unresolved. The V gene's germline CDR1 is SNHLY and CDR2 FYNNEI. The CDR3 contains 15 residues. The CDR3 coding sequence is TGTGCCAGCAGTGAGTACCGGAGAGGAACAGATACACAGTATTTT. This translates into CASSEYRRGTDTQYF.